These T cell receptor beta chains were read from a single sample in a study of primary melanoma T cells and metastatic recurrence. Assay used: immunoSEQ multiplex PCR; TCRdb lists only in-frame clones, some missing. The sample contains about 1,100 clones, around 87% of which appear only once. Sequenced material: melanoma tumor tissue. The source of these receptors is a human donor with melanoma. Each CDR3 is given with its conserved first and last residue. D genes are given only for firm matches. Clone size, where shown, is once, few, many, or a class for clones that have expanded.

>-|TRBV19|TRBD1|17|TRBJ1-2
CASNSRSGQGGPRGYTF
TGTGCTAGCAACTCAAGGTCCGGGCAGGGGGGACCTCGTGGCTACACCTTC
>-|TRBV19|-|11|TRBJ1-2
CASTPGYGYTF
TGTGCCAGTACACCCGGCTATGGCTACACCTTC
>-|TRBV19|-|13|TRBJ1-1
CASSGKGWTEAFF
TGTGCCAGTTCGGGAAAAGGGTGGACTGAAGCTTTCTTT
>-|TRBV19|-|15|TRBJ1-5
CASSIMDYSNQPQHF
TGTGCCAGTAGTATAATGGATTATAGCAATCAGCCCCAGCATTTT
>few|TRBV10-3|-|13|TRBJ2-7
CAISEATSYEQYF
TGTGCCATCAGTGAGGCCACCTCCTACGAGCAGTACTTC
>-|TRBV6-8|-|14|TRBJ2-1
CASKEASSYNEQFF
TGTGCCAGCAAGGAAGCGTCTTCCTACAATGAGCAGTTCTTC
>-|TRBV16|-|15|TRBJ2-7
CASSARTSTSYEQYF
TGTGCCAGCAGCGCCCGGACCTCTACCTCCTACGAGCAGTACTTC
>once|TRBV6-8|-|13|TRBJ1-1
CASSVTSNTEAFF
TGTGCCAGCAGTGTTACATCGAACACTGAAGCTTTCTTT
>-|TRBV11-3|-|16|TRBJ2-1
CASSPGSGNTYNEQFF
TGTGCCAGCAGCCCCGGAAGTGGGAACACCTACAATGAGCAGTTCTTC
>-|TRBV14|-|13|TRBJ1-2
CASSQAGIHGYTF
TGTGCCAGCAGCCAAGCAGGGATTCATGGTTACACCTTC
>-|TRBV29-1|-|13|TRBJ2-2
CSVETPNTGELFF
TGCAGCGTTGAAACACCGAACACCGGGGAGCTGTTTTTT
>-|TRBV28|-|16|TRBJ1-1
CASRPLGRIRNTEAFF
TGTGCCAGCAGGCCCCTTGGGCGGATTAGAAACACTGAAGCTTTCTTT
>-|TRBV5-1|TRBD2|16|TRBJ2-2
CASSLISGKGTGELFF
TGCGCCAGCAGCTTGATTAGCGGGAAGGGCACCGGGGAGCTGTTTTTT
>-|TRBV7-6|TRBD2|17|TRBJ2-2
CASSLDRTSGMAGELFF
TGTGCCAGCAGCTTAGATCGGACTAGCGGGATGGCCGGGGAGCTGTTTTTT
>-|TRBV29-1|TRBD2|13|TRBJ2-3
CSASAGGRDTQYF
TGCAGCGCGTCGGCCGGGGGGAGAGATACGCAGTATTTT
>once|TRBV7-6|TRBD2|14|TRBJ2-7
CASSLGTSSGEQYF
TGTGCCAGCAGCTTGGGGACTAGCAGTGGGGAGCAGTACTTC
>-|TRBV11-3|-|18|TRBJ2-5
CASSSSGGGTGELWTQYF
TGTGCCAGCAGCTCTAGTGGTGGGGGCACTGGGGAATTATGGACCCAGTACTTC
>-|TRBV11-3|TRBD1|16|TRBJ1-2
CASSLKFGQGLYGYTF
TGTGCCAGCAGCTTAAAGTTCGGACAGGGGCTCTATGGCTACACCTTC
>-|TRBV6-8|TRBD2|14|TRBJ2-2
CASRLAERPGELFF
TGTGCCAGCAGACTAGCGGAACGGCCCGGGGAGCTGTTTTTT
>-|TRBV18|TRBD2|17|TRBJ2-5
CASSPREKRGAQETQYF
TGTGCCAGCTCACCACGCGAAAAGCGGGGAGCACAAGAGACCCAGTACTTC
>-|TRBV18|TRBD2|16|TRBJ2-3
CASSQLTSDMPDTQYF
TGTGCCAGCTCGCAACTAACTAGCGACATGCCTGATACGCAGTATTTT
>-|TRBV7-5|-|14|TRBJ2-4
CASSQNRGRNIQYF
TGTGCCAGCAGCCAAAACAGGGGGCGAAACATTCAGTACTTC
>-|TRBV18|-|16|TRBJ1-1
CASSPGGTKRETEAFF
TGTGCCAGCTCACCGGGAGGGACTAAGAGGGAGACTGAAGCTTTCTTT
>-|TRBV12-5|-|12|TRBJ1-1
CASTSAIAEAFF
TGTGCCAGCACCAGTGCGATCGCTGAAGCTTTCTTT
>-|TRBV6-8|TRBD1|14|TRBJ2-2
CAIRGTGNTGELFF
TGTGCCATCCGAGGGACAGGGAACACCGGGGAGCTGTTTTTT
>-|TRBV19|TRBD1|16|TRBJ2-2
CASTKGTGSNTGELFF
TGTGCCAGTACCAAGGGGACAGGATCGAACACCGGGGAGCTGTTTTTT
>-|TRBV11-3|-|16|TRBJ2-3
CASSLERQLSTDTQYF
TGTGCCAGCAGCTTAGAGAGACAGCTCAGCACAGATACGCAGTATTTT
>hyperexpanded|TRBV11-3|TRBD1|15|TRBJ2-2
CASSGTEANTGELFF
TGTGCCAGCAGTGGGACAGAGGCGAACACCGGGGAGCTGTTTTTT
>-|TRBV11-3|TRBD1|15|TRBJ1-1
CASSLMSGGVAEAFF
TGTGCCAGCAGCTTAATGTCAGGGGGCGTCGCTGAAGCTTTCTTT
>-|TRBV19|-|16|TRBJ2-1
CASTPRYRSSYNEQFF
TGTGCCAGTACTCCCCGGTACAGAAGCTCCTACAATGAGCAGTTCTTC
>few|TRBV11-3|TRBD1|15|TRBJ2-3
CASSLGTGTTDTQYF
TGTGCCAGCAGCTTAGGGACAGGGACCACAGATACGCAGTATTTT
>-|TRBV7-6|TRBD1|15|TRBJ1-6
CASSSGTVYNSPLHF
TGTGCCAGCAGCTCCGGGACAGTCTATAATTCACCCCTCCACTTT
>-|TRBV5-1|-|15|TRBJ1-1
CASSPGSIGGTEAFF
TGCGCCAGCAGCCCGGGATCGATCGGGGGCACTGAAGCTTTCTTT
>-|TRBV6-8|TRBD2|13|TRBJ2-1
CASSLPRAGEQFF
TGTGCCAGCAGCCTTCCGCGAGCGGGGGAGCAGTTCTTC
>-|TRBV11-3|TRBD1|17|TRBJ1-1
CASRLRTGGYPNTEAFF
TGTGCCAGCAGACTGCGGACAGGGGGCTATCCTAACACTGAAGCTTTCTTT
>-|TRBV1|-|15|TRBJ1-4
CASSRKVATNEKLFF
TGCGCCAGCAGCCGAAAAGTCGCAACTAATGAAAAACTGTTTTTT
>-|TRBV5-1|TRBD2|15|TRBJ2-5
CASSLVPGGQETQYF
TGCGCCAGCAGCTTGGTCCCCGGGGGGCAAGAGACCCAGTACTTC
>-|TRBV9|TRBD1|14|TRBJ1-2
CASSEGDRGYGYTF
TGTGCCAGCAGTGAAGGGGACAGGGGCTATGGCTACACCTTC